The rows below give T cell receptor beta chains drawn from one sample of a study of persistence of HIV-infected CD4 T cells. These TCRs' antigens remain unknown. Assay used: immunoSEQ multiplex PCR; TCRdb lists only in-frame clones, some missing. The table lists roughly 34,000 clones, 65% to 90% of them singletons. Sequenced here: CD4+ T cells sorted from PBMCs after approximately 20-hour stimulation, sampled from a patient who received antiretroviral therapy. Receptors originate from an adult man with HIV who was CMV-seropositive. CDR3s include the opening cysteine and the closing phenylalanine or tryptophan. The D gene is left open where the match is weak.

j_gene: TRBJ1-2; d_gene: TRBD1; v_gene: TRBV6-5; CDR3aa: CASSYGQGGLGYTF; CDR3nt: TGTGCCAGCAGTTACGGCCAAGGGGGCCTAGGCTACACCTTC
j_gene: TRBJ1-2; d_gene: NA; v_gene: TRBV6-5; CDR3aa: CASSYSFNNYGYTF; CDR3nt: TGTGCCAGCAGTTACTCCTTCAACAACTATGGCTACACCTTC
j_gene: TRBJ2-2; d_gene: TRBD1; v_gene: TRBV6-2/TRBV6-3; CDR3aa: CASSYGTGNTGELFF; CDR3nt: TGTGCCAGCAGTTACGGGACAGGGAACACCGGGGAGCTGTTTTTT
j_gene: TRBJ1-5; d_gene: NA; v_gene: TRBV6-2/TRBV6-3; CDR3aa: CASSYSDVTPQHF; CDR3nt: TGTGCCAGCAGTTACTCGGACGTCACGCCCCAGCATTTT
j_gene: TRBJ2-1; d_gene: TRBD2; v_gene: TRBV7-3; CDR3aa: CASSLAGGPNEQFF; CDR3nt: TGTGCCAGCAGCTTAGCGGGGGGCCCCAATGAGCAGTTCTTC
j_gene: TRBJ1-2; d_gene: NA; v_gene: TRBV20-1; CDR3aa: CSASERLTSNYGYTF; CDR3nt: TGCAGTGCTAGTGAACGGCTAACTTCTAACTATGGCTACACCTTC
j_gene: TRBJ1-5; d_gene: NA; v_gene: TRBV30; CDR3aa: CAWSRGLLSNQPQHF; CDR3nt: TGTGCCTGGAGTAGGGGACTACTTAGCAATCAGCCCCAGCATTTT
j_gene: TRBJ2-7; d_gene: TRBD1; v_gene: TRBV6-2/TRBV6-3; CDR3aa: CASSYSSQGAPRQYF; CDR3nt: TGTGCCAGCAGTTACTCGAGTCAGGGGGCACCCAGGCAGTACTTC
j_gene: TRBJ2-1; d_gene: NA; v_gene: TRBV12-3/TRBV12-4; CDR3aa: CASSFIGYNEQFF; CDR3nt: TGTGCCAGCAGTTTTATCGGCTACAATGAGCAGTTCTTC
j_gene: TRBJ1-4; d_gene: NA; v_gene: TRBV29-1; CDR3aa: CSVGGFREKLFF; CDR3nt: TGCAGCGTTGGGGGATTCAGGGAAAAACTGTTTTTT
j_gene: TRBJ1-2; d_gene: TRBD1; v_gene: TRBV14; CDR3aa: CASSRELAGGGYTF; CDR3nt: TGTGCCAGCAGTAGAGAGTTGGCAGGGGGTGGCTACACCTTC
j_gene: TRBJ2-3; d_gene: TRBD2; v_gene: TRBV2; CDR3aa: CASSSTSGGTAQYF; CDR3nt: TGTGCCAGCAGTTCGACTAGCGGGGGGACTGCGCAGTATTTT
j_gene: TRBJ2-1; d_gene: TRBD2; v_gene: TRBV19; CDR3aa: CASSIEAGSYNEQFF; CDR3nt: TGTGCCAGTAGTATAGAAGCGGGGTCCTACAATGAGCAGTTCTTC
j_gene: TRBJ2-1; d_gene: NA; v_gene: TRBV6-1; CDR3aa: CASSLDSGSYNEQFF; CDR3nt: TGTGCCAGCAGTTTAGACAGCGGCTCCTACAATGAGCAGTTCTTC
j_gene: TRBJ1-1; d_gene: TRBD1; v_gene: TRBV28; CDR3aa: CASSDRGKAFF; CDR3nt: TGTGCCAGCAGTGACAGGGGCAAAGCTTTCTTT
j_gene: TRBJ1-1; d_gene: NA; v_gene: TRBV30; CDR3aa: CAWYAGHLNTEAFF; CDR3nt: TGTGCCTGGTACGCGGGACACTTGAACACTGAAGCTTTCTTT
j_gene: TRBJ2-2; d_gene: TRBD1; v_gene: TRBV7-3; CDR3aa: CASSIQSGQGAGELFF; CDR3nt: TGTGCCAGCAGCATCCAGTCCGGACAGGGGGCCGGGGAGCTGTTTTTT
j_gene: TRBJ1-2; d_gene: TRBD1; v_gene: TRBV27; CDR3aa: CASSPTGVYGYTF; CDR3nt: TGTGCCAGCAGTCCAACAGGGGTCTATGGCTACACCTTC
j_gene: TRBJ2-1; d_gene: TRBD2; v_gene: TRBV4-1; CDR3aa: CASSPDGRGGSNEQFF; CDR3nt: TGCGCCAGCAGCCCGGATGGTCGCGGGGGGTCCAATGAGCAGTTCTTC
j_gene: TRBJ2-3; d_gene: TRBD2; v_gene: TRBV7-2; CDR3aa: CASSFRTSGNPTDTQYF; CDR3nt: TGTGCCAGCAGCTTCCGGACTAGCGGGAACCCCACAGATACGCAGTATTTT
j_gene: TRBJ2-1; d_gene: NA; v_gene: TRBV6-5; CDR3aa: CASSSDRRSSYNEQFF; CDR3nt: TGTGCCAGCAGTTCTGACAGACGATCGAGTTACAATGAGCAGTTCTTC